The 5 T cell receptor beta chains presented below share a single source sample, sequenced in a study of CD8+ T cells in alopecia areata. Extracted RNA was reverse transcribed into cDNA, the sequencing template. Here immunoSEQ multiplex PCR was the method, and the copy in TCRdb shows in-frame clones only, minus some. The top ten clones hold more than 1.5% of a sample with around 290,000 clones, 58% of them seen once. Treatment noted: oral pan-JAK inhibitor, 5-10 mg twice daily. The sequencing used CD4+ T cells sorted from blood, collected at week 24, from a patient treated with tofacitinib. The source is a human donor with alopecia areata.

This clone has only a few counts. The CDR3 here is CASGTRSEGSYEQYF. The CDR3 bases are TGTGCCAGCGGCACGCGGAGTGAGGGATCCTACGAGCAGTACTTC. V usage is TRBV5-4 and J usage is TRBJ2-7, with a tentative D call TRBD2 (5 bases). Germline CDR1 SGHNT, CDR2 YYREEE (reference sequence). V was pared by 7 bases and J by 1 base, with 18 bases between. The CDR3 consists of 15 residues.

This clone was detected only a few times. The chain uses TRBV25-1 and TRBJ1-2; D remains unclear. Trimming cost V 5 bases and J 4 bases, with 11 bases left between them. Looked up from germline, CDR1 is MGHDK and CDR2 is SYGVNS. This CDR3 comprises 13 residues. The CDR3 reads CASSSPASYGYTF. The CDR3, as DNA: TGTGCCAGCAGTTCCCCGGCGAGCTATGGCTACACCTTC.

The CDR3 spells CAWSAEANSPLHF. DNA for the CDR3: TGTGCCTGGAGCGCGGAGGCTAATTCACCCCTCCACTTT. The chain couples TRBV30 to TRBJ1-6; no reliable D call. The CDR3 loop spans 13 amino acids. V was pared by 3 bases and J by 6 bases, with 9 bases between. CDR1 and CDR2 from the germline V gene are GTSNPN and SVGIG (reference sequence).

The J gene is TRBJ2-7, the V gene TRBV29-1; no definite D call. Trimming removed 4 bases from V and 3 bases from J, with 13 bases in between. Germline V CDR1 and CDR2: SQVTM, ANQGSEA. The CDR3 totals 13 residues. The CDR3 DNA reads as TGCAGCGTTGGGGGTTCCCTAATCTACGAGCAGTACTTC. Translation gives CSVGGSLIYEQYF.

The J gene is TRBJ2-3, the V gene TRBV5-4; a possible D gene is TRBD1 (6 bases). Trimming left V 4 bases short and J 2 bases short, with 17 bases between. Germline CDR1 reads SGHNT; CDR2 reads YYREEE (reference sequence). The CDR3 sequence is 16 residues long. The CDR3 DNA reads TGTGCCAGCAGCCCCGAGAGGTGGGGGCTCACAGATACGCAGTATTTT. It codes for CASSPERWGLTDTQYF.